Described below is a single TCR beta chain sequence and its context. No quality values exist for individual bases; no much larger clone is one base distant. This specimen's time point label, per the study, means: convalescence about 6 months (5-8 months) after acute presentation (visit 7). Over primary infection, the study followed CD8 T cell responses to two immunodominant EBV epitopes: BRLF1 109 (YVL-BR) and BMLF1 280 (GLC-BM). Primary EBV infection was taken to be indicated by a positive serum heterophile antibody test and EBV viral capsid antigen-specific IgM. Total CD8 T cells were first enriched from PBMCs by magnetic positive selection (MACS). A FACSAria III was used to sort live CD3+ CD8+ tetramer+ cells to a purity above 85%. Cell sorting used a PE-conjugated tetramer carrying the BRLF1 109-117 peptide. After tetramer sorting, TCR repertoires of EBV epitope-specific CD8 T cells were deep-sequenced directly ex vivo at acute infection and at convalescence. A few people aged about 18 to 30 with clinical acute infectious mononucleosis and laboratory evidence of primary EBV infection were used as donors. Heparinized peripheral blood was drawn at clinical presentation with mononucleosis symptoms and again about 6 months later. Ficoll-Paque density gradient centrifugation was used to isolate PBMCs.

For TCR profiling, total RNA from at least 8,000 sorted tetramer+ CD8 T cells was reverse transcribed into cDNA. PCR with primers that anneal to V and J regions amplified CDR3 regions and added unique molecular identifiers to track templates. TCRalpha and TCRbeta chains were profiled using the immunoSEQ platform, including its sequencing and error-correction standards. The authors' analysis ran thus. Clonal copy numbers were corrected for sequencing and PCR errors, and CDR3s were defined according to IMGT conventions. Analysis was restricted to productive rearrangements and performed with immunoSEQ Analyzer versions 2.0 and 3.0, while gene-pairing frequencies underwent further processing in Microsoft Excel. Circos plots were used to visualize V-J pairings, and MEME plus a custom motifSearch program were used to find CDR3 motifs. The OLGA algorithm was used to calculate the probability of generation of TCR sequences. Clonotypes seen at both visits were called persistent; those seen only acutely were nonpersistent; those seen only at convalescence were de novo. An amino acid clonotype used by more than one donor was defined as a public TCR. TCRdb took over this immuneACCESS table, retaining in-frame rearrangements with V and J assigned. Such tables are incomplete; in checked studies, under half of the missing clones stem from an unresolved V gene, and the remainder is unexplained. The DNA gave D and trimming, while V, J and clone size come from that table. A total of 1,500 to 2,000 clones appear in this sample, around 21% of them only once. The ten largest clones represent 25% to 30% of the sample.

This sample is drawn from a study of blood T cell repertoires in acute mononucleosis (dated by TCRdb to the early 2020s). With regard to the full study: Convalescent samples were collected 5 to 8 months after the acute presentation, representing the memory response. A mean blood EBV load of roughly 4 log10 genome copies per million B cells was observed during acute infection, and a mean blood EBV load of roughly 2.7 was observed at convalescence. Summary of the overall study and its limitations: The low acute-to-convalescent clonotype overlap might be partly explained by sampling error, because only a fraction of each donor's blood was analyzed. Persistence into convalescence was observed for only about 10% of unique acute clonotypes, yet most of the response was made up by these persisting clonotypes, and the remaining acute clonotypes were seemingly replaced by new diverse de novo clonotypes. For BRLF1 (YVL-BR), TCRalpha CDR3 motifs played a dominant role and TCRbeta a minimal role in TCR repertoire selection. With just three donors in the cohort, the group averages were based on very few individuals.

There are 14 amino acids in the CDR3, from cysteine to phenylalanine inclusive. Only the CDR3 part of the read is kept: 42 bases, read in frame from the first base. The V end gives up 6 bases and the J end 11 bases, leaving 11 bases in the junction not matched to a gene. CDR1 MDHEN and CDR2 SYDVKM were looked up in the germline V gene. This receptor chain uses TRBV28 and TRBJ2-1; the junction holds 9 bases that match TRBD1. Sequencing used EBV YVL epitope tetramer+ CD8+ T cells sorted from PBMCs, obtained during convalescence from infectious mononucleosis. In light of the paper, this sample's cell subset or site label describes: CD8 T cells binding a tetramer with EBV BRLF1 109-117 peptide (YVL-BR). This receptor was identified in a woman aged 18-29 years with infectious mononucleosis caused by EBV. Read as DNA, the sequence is TGTGCCAGCAGCTTCCGGGACAGGGTAGAAAAGCAGTTCTTC. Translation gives CASSFRDRVEKQFF.